A single sample gave rise to the 2 T cell receptor beta chains below, sequenced in a study of glioma-infiltrating T cells. The iRepertoire nested amplicon-rescue multiplex PCR amplified TCR alpha and beta CDR3s from RNA. TCRdb used MiXCR to reprocess the multiplex PCR reads, holding one entry per CDR3 protein. The sample has roughly 100,000 distinct CDR3 sequences; 35% to 45% are singletons. What was sequenced was glioma tissue, nonneoplastic brain tissue, or PBMCs (not recorded which). Every receptor here comes from a human donor with low-grade glioma or glioblastoma, undergoing nonglioma brain surgery, or in good health (not recorded which).

Comment on this clonotype: Without the conserved terminal phenylalanine or tryptophan, this CDR3 likely stems from a read error. The CDR3 loop is CATSRDTLAGAPTDKQYS. The CDR3 coding sequence is TGTGCCACCAGCAGAGATACACTAGCGGGAGCACCCACAGATAAGCAGTATTCT. The chain joins TRBV15 to TRBJ2-3; 11 bases are shared with TRBD2. CDR1 is LNHNV, CDR2 YYDKDF, per germline (reference sequence). The CDR3 consists of 18 residues.

This clonotype was found many times. The V gene is TRBV7-3, the J gene TRBJ2-5; 8 bases map to TRBD2. V lost 2 bases to trimming and J lost 5 bases; unmatched junction nucleotides: 7. CDR3 length: 15 amino acids. Germline V gene lookup returns CDR1 SGHTA and CDR2 FQGTGA. CDR3 in DNA: TGTGCCAGCAGCTTAGGGGGGACTAGTTACGAGACCCAGTACTTC. This translates into CASSLGGTSYETQYF.